The rows below give T cell receptor beta chains drawn from one sample of a study of OX40 agonist ivuxolimab in advanced cancers. Sequencing used immunoSEQ multiplex PCR; TCRdb keeps in-frame clones, though not all of them. Of 15,000 or so clones listed, about 90% are singletons. Sequencing used CD4+ or CD8+ T cells sorted from blood, obtained in a trial of the OX40 agonist ivuxolimab. The source is an adult with an advanced solid tumor such as melanoma, head and neck, liver or kidney cancer. Each CDR3 is given with its conserved first and last residue. D genes are given only for firm matches. Size is stated for part of the rows, as once, few or many counts, or as a class when the clone is expanded.

j_call clone_size v_call d_call cdr3_nt cdr3_aa
TRBJ1-5 . TRBV2 . TGTGCCAGCAGTGCCCCAGGGGCAGGCCTCAATCAGCCCCAGCATTTT CASSAPGAGLNQPQHF
TRBJ2-4 . TRBV5-1 . TGCGCCAGCAGCTTGGGCGGGGAACGCCAAATGACACTAGCCAAAAACATTCAGTACTTC CASSLGGERQMTLAKNIQYF
TRBJ1-1 . TRBV5-1 . TGCGCCAGCAGCTGGGGTAGCACTGAAGCTTTCTTT CASSWGSTEAFF
TRBJ1-1 few TRBV27 . TGTGCCAGCAGTCCCTACGGAGGGGACACTGAAGCTTTCTTT CASSPYGGDTEAFF
TRBJ2-5 . TRBV9 TRBD2 TGTGCCAGCAGCCTAACGGGGGGGCACGAGACCCAGTACTTC CASSLTGGHETQYF
TRBJ1-2 . TRBV6-5 . TGTGCCAGCAGTTACCTGGGGAACTATGGCTACACCTTC CASSYLGNYGYTF
TRBJ2-7 . TRBV7-9 TRBD2 TGTGCCAGCAGTGGAGCGGGGAACAAACAGAAGGGCCGCTACGAGCAGTACTTC CASSGAGNKQKGRYEQYF
TRBJ1-3 . TRBV30 . TGTGCCTTCCCGGGACATATCGGAAACACCATATATTTT CAFPGHIGNTIYF
TRBJ2-1 medium-sized TRBV6-4 . TGTGCCAGCAGTGACTCAGGGGTAAATGAGCAGTTCTTC CASSDSGVNEQFF
TRBJ2-5 . TRBV9 TRBD2 TGTGCCAGCAGCGTAGGAGGCGGGGGGGCGTTTGAGACCCAGTACTTC CASSVGGGGAFETQYF
TRBJ1-5 . TRBV27 TRBD1 TGTGCCAGCAGTTTATCAACAGGGGGCGCAGGCAATCAGCCCCAGCATTTT CASSLSTGGAGNQPQHF
TRBJ1-2 . TRBV5-6 TRBD1 TGTGCCAGCAGCTTAGCGCCTCTAGTTATGACAGGGACCTATGGCTACACCTTC CASSLAPLVMTGTYGYTF
TRBJ1-2 . TRBV13 TRBD1 TGTGCCAGCAGCTTAGGAAGAACGACAGGGAAGGATGGCTACACCTTC CASSLGRTTGKDGYTF
TRBJ1-4 . TRBV4-1 . TGCGCCAGCAGCCATATGCAGCTCGGAAAACAATGGGAAAAACTGTTTTTT CASSHMQLGKQWEKLFF
TRBJ1-3 . TRBV4-1 . TGCGCCAGCAGCCAAGCAGGGGGAAACACCATATATTTT CASSQAGGNTIYF
TRBJ2-3 . TRBV9 . TGTGCCAGCAGCGTAGATCTCTCCTCTGGGGCAGATACGCAGTATTTT CASSVDLSSGADTQYF
TRBJ1-2 . TRBV9 . TGTGCCAGCAGCGTGTCGACTGACGGATACCCTGCGAACTATGGCTACACCTTC CASSVSTDGYPANYGYTF
TRBJ2-7 few TRBV13 TRBD1 TGTGCCAGCAGCCCGCCGGACAGGGTTAACGAGCAGTACTTC CASSPPDRVNEQYF
TRBJ2-2 . TRBV19 TRBD2 TGTGCCAGTAGTATAGTTTTACTAGCGGGGGCCCCCGCGAACACCGGGGAGCTGTTTTTT CASSIVLLAGAPANTGELFF
TRBJ1-6 . TRBV4-2 TRBD1 TGTGCCAGCAGCCCGGGACAGGGGGTTCTCTCACCCCTCCACTTT CASSPGQGVLSPLHF
TRBJ2-5 . TRBV7-9 . TGTGCCAGCAGCTTACGGGGCCAAGAGACCCAGTACTTC CASSLRGQETQYF
TRBJ2-7 once TRBV7-6 . TGTGCCAGCAGCCCTTCACTAGGGTGGGGCGAGCAGTACTTC CASSPSLGWGEQYF
TRBJ1-3 . TRBV7-9 . TGTGCCAGCAGCTTAGAATACACCATATATTTT CASSLEYTIYF
TRBJ1-1 . TRBV5-1 TRBD1 TGCGCCAGCAGCCTGTGGGACAGGACGAACACTGAAGCTTTCTTT CASSLWDRTNTEAFF
TRBJ1-1 . TRBV29-1 TRBD1 TGCAGCGTGACAGGGGCGGCTGAAGCTTTCTTT CSVTGAAEAFF
TRBJ2-3 few TRBV9 TRBD2 TGTGCCAGCAGCGCCCAGGGGAGCGGGGGGGCGGCAGATACGCAGTATTTT CASSAQGSGGAADTQYF
TRBJ2-3 once TRBV28 TRBD2 TGTGCCAGCAGTTTCGACGGGGAGGGCGATACGCAGTATTTT CASSFDGEGDTQYF
TRBJ1-1 . TRBV4-2 . TGTGCCAGCAGCCAAGATCGGGTGACAGGACCAACTGAAGCTTTCTTT CASSQDRVTGPTEAFF
TRBJ1-2 . TRBV29-1 . TGCAGCGCCCCAGGGGTTTGGTATGGCTACACCTTC CSAPGVWYGYTF
TRBJ2-7 . TRBV19 . TGTGCCAGTAGTACCGTGACAGGGAGGCACGAGCAGTACTTC CASSTVTGRHEQYF
TRBJ2-5 . TRBV2 . TGTGCCAGCAGTGTGCCTAACCTCCAAGAGACCCAGTACTTC CASSVPNLQETQYF
TRBJ2-3 . TRBV28 TRBD2 TGTGCCAGCAGTTCCTATAAGGGAGGGACGAGGGCAGATACGCAGTATTTT CASSSYKGGTRADTQYF
TRBJ1-2 . TRBV7-9 . TGTGCCAGCAGCTCAGGAGAGCCACGGACGAGAGGCTACACCTTC CASSSGEPRTRGYTF
TRBJ2-1 . TRBV5-1 TRBD2 TGCGCCAGCAGCCACCCGACTAGCGGGGGGGACAATGAGCAGTTCTTC CASSHPTSGGDNEQFF
TRBJ1-1 . TRBV5-1 . TGCGCCAGCAGCTTGAGGGCGGGGGGCACTGAAGCTTTCTTT CASSLRAGGTEAFF
TRBJ2-7 . TRBV7-2 TRBD1 TGTGCCAGCAGCCACGGACAGGGGACCTACGAGCAGTACTTC CASSHGQGTYEQYF
TRBJ2-2 . TRBV18 . TGTGCCAGCTCACCACTCGATCCCCTGTTGAAGGGGCCGGTCACCGGGGAGCTGTTTTTT CASSPLDPLLKGPVTGELFF
TRBJ1-1 . TRBV6-5 TRBD1 TGTGCCAGCAGTTCCGGGACAGGGTTGGCTGAAGCTTTCTTT CASSSGTGLAEAFF
TRBJ1-1 . TRBV5-5 TRBD1 TGTGCCAGCAGCTTTATGCAGGGGGCTAACACTGAAGCTTTCTTT CASSFMQGANTEAFF
TRBJ1-5 . TRBV9 TRBD1 TGTGCCAGCAGCGCCACTGGGACAGCAAATCAGCCCCAGCATTTT CASSATGTANQPQHF
TRBJ1-5 . TRBV11-2 . TGTGCCAGCAGCTCCGGGAGCAATCAGCCCCAGCATTTT CASSSGSNQPQHF
TRBJ1-2 . TRBV27 . TGTGCCAGCAGACCCCTTGTACCGGCGGGCTACACCTTC CASRPLVPAGYTF
TRBJ2-7 . TRBV5-1 . TGCGCCAGCAGCCACCAGACTAGCTACGAGCAGTACTTC CASSHQTSYEQYF
TRBJ1-4 . TRBV2 . TGTGCCAGCAGTGATACCGACATCGCTCAGGGACCTGGGGAAAAACTGTTTTTT CASSDTDIAQGPGEKLFF
TRBJ2-1 . TRBV19 TRBD1 TGTGCCAGTAGTCTGGGACAGGGTTGGAATGAGCAGTTCTTC CASSLGQGWNEQFF
TRBJ1-4 . TRBV6-5 . TGTGCCAGCAGAAGGACGGAAACTAATGAAAAACTGTTTTTT CASRRTETNEKLFF
TRBJ2-7 . TRBV10-3 . TGTGCCAGCAGTTACTCAGGGGACGACGAGCAGTACTTC CASSYSGDDEQYF
TRBJ1-1 . TRBV19 . TGTGCCAGTAGTATTAAATGGGGCACAACTGAAGCTTTCTTT CASSIKWGTTEAFF
TRBJ2-2 . TRBV27 . TGTGCCAGCTATCCCCTCGCAGGGGTTGGCACCGGGGAGCTGTTTTTT CASYPLAGVGTGELFF
TRBJ2-1 once TRBV14 . TGTGCCAGCAGCCAAGATATGCAGTACAATGAGCAGTTCTTC CASSQDMQYNEQFF
TRBJ1-1 . TRBV7-6 . TGTGCCAGCAGCTTAGGGGTGTCCGGGACGGAAAATATGAACACTGAAGCTTTCTTT CASSLGVSGTENMNTEAFF
TRBJ1-3 once TRBV27 . TGTGCCAGCAGTTTATCGGCGGGGTCACCTGGAAACACCATATATTTT CASSLSAGSPGNTIYF
TRBJ1-2 . TRBV4-1 . TGCGCCAGCAGCCAAGAAGCGGGGAGTTCGGCTGGCTACACCTTC CASSQEAGSSAGYTF
TRBJ2-1 . TRBV6-5 TRBD2 TGTGCCAGCAAGCCTAGCGGGGGGGCGTGGAATGAGCAGTTCTTC CASKPSGGAWNEQFF
TRBJ2-5 . TRBV5-8 . TGTGCCAGCAGCCCCCTAGTAGGGTATCAGTACTTC CASSPLVGYQYF